This passage covers 11 T cell receptor beta chains from one sample sequenced in a study of T cells in Graves' hyperthyroidism and ophthalmopathy. Amplification yielded TCR beta CDR3 regions, with RNA transcripts as the source. HTBI primers were employed in a first-round RT-PCR of the TCR CDR3. TCRdb ran MiXCR on the multiplex PCR reads and lists one entry per CDR3 protein. The sample holds hundreds of thousands of distinct CDR3 sequences; roughly 46% are singletons and the top ten take approximately 6.8%. Sequenced material: peripheral blood or thyroid tissue (not recorded which). These receptor sequences come from an adult man with Graves' disease, either hyperthyroidism or ophthalmopathy (not recorded which).

This clonotype was seen many times. This sequence joins TRBV6-5 and TRBJ1-6; D is unresolved. Trimming took 6 bases from V and 4 from J, leaving 10 bases between them. CDR1 is MNHEY and CDR2 is SVGAGI in the germline V gene. The CDR3 sequence is 14 residues long. CDR3 protein: CASSHREYNSPLHF. The CDR3 region has the DNA TGTGCCAGCAGCCACCGGGAGTATAATTCACCCCTCCACTTT.

This chain joins TRBV15 and TRBJ2-7; TRBD2 matches at 7 bases. Germline loops: CDR1 LNHNV, CDR2 YYDKDF (reference sequence). J gave up 6 bases and V 0 bases, and 8 bases lay outside the gene matches. The CDR3 extends over 15 amino acids. For the CDR3, the DNA is TGTGCCACCAGCAGAGATCTGGAGCCGGGAGGCGAGCAGTACTTC. Protein sequence: CATSRDLEPGGEQYF. The full variable domain, completed using reference TRBV15 and TRBJ2-7, is DAMVIQNPRYQVTQFGKPVTLSCSQTLNHNVMYWYQQKSSQAPKLLFHYYDKDFNNEADTPDNFQSRRPNTSFCFLDIRSPGLGDTAMYLCATSRDLEPGGEQYFGPGTRLTVT.

This clonotype was recorded a few times. V and J are TRBV7-2 and TRBJ1-1; D not certain. The germline V gene has CDR1 SGHTA and CDR2 FQGNSA. The CDR3 is 14 amino acids. V was cut by 2 bases and J by 7 bases, with 14 bases left in between. The CDR3 DNA reads as TGTGCCAGCAGCTTATTTCCGGAGAGGGTTGAAGCTTTCTTT. It encodes CASSLFPERVEAFF.

This clonotype came up a few times. This chain connects TRBV20-1 to TRBJ1-6; D may be TRBD1 (5 bases). V was trimmed by 5 bases and J by 7 bases, leaving 15 bases between them. From germline, CDR1 is DFQATT and CDR2 SNEGSKA (reference sequence). The CDR3 totals 14 residues. The CDR3 spells CSAPPGLENSPLHF. The CDR3 region has the DNA TGCAGTGCTCCGCCGGGACTTGAAAATTCACCCCTCCACTTT.

The chain is built from TRBV20-1 and TRBJ2-6; a weak D match, TRBD1 (5 bases). Germline lookup yields CDR1 DFQATT and CDR2 SNEGSKA (reference sequence). The V and J ends lost 3 bases and 0 bases respectively, with 12 bases between them. This CDR3 comprises 16 residues. CDR3: CSASRVSSSGANVLTF. The DNA of the CDR3 is TGCAGTGCTAGCAGGGTCAGTAGCTCTGGGGCCAACGTCCTGACTTTC.

The chain combines TRBV6-1 with TRBJ1-1, with D possibly matching TRBD1 (5 bases). Germline loops: CDR1 MNHNS, CDR2 SASEGT. Between the trimmed V and J ends, which lost 7 bases and 6 bases, there was a span of 18 bases. The length of the CDR3 is 14 residues. CDR3 in DNA: TGTGCCAGCAACGCCGGGACGGGTTTCTCTGAAGCTTTCTTT. Translating gives CASNAGTGFSEAFF.

As to this clonotype: The conserved final phenylalanine or tryptophan is absent from the CDR3, which likely points to a read error. This chain uses TRBV6-5 with TRBJ1-6; TRBD1 agrees at 7 bases. J lost 11 bases, V lost 10 bases, and 14 bases had no gene match. Per germline, CDR1 MNHEY and CDR2 SVGAGI. The CDR3 runs 14 residues. In DNA form, the CDR3 reads TGTGCCACCCAGACGACAGGGACGACGACACCCCTCCACCTT. This translates into CATQTTGTTTPLHL.

This sequence joins TRBV12-3 or TRBV12-4 and TRBJ1-3; D call uncertain. This CDR3 has 16 residues. The V and J ends lost 3 bases and 4 bases respectively, with 16 bases between them. CDR3 region: CASSLFPPIGGNTIYF. The CDR3 region has the DNA TGTGCCAGCAGTTTGTTTCCCCCAATTGGAGGAAACACCATATATTTT.

This clonotype was picked up one time. The chain employs TRBV24-1 and TRBJ1-1; a possible D gene is TRBD1 (5 bases). This CDR3 is 15 amino acids long. From germline, CDR1 is KGHDR and CDR2 SFDVKD. The germline V and J ends were trimmed by 7 bases and 4 bases, with 18 bases remaining between them. The CDR3 DNA sequence: TGTGCCACCAGCACCGTCGGCAGGGTTGGCACTGAAGCTTTCTTT. Amino acid sequence: CATSTVGRVGTEAFF.

Ten or more counts support this clonotype. The V and J genes are TRBV7-9 and TRBJ1-2; unclear D gene. The V gene lost 6 bases and the J gene lost 1 base, with 9 bases spanning the gap. The CDR3 is made up of 13 amino acids. The germline V gene has CDR1 SEHNR and CDR2 FQNEAQ (reference sequence). In DNA, the CDR3 is TGTGCCAGCAGTCCATGGGATAACTATGGCTACACCTTC. This codes for CASSPWDNYGYTF.

This chain joins TRBV20-1 and TRBJ2-7, with D perhaps given as TRBD1 or TRBD2 (7 bases each). This CDR3 has 14 residues. V was pared by 5 bases and J by 4 bases, with 18 bases between. From germline, CDR1 is DFQATT and CDR2 SNEGSKA (reference sequence). The CDR3 region has the DNA TGCAGTGCTGACGGGACAGCGGGGACTTACGAGCAGTACTTC. Its protein is CSADGTAGTYEQYF.